The present T cell receptor (beta chain) was sequenced within a study of blood T cell repertoires in COVID-19. Overall study context: There were acute and convalescent COVID-19 samples, and they came from the United States, Italy and Spain. Sources were T cells, B-cell-depleted T cells, or PBMCs; the material itself was cDNA or gDNA.

This table comes from immunoSEQ multiplex PCR, and its TCRdb copy is limited to in-frame clones, with some not included. The sample includes around 260,000 clones, more than 85% of them seen just once. Material for sequencing was peripheral blood. This clonotype originated in a man aged 25 to 40 with acute or convalescent COVID-19.

The CDR3 is CASSIDRETQYF. DNA for the CDR3: TGTGCCAGTAGTATAGATCGGGAGACCCAGTACTTC. The rearrangement uses TRBV19 and TRBJ2-5; D not certain. The V gene lost 0 bases and the J gene lost 5 bases, with 4 bases spanning the gap. Germline values: CDR1 LNHDA, CDR2 SQIVND (reference sequence). The CDR3 has 12 amino acids.